These 5 T cell receptor beta chains originate from one sample sequenced in a study of shared clonotypes between healthy human individuals. This table comes from immunoSEQ multiplex PCR, and its TCRdb copy is limited to in-frame clones, with some not included. Of 2 million to 2.5 million clones listed, approximately 94% were seen once; the top ten hold 1% to 1.3%. The naive CD8 subset, CD45RO-negative cells positively selected for CCR7, excluded terminally differentiated effector memory CD45RA+ cells. Specimen: naive CD8+ T cells sorted from blood. The receptor set was obtained from a man younger than 35 in good health.

CDR3 residues: CASSSDPEAFF. CDR3 coding DNA: TGTGCCAGCAGCTCGGACCCTGAAGCTTTCTTT. V is TRBV13 and J is TRBJ1-1; D call uncertain. The CDR3 has 11 amino acids. CDR1 and CDR2 (germline): PRHDT, FYEKMQ (reference sequence). The ends were cut back, 4 bases at V and 6 bases at J, with 6 bases in the middle.

The rearrangement links TRBV5-6 to TRBJ2-1, with D perhaps being TRBD1 or TRBD2 (8 bases each). The length of the CDR3 is 16 residues. The V end lost 4 bases, the J end lost 2 bases, and 16 bases lay between the germline ends. Germline V gives CDR1 SGHDT, CDR2 YYEEEE. In nucleotides, the CDR3 is TGTGCCAGCAGCCCGGGAGGGACAGGAGCCTACAATGAGCAGTTCTTC. This sequence encodes CASSPGGTGAYNEQFF. Variable domain in full (rest from reference TRBV5-6 and TRBJ2-1): DAGVTQSPTHLIKTRGQQVTLRCSPKSGHDTVSWYQQALGQGPQFIFQYYEEEERQRGNFPDRFSGHQFPNYSSELNVNALLLGDSALYLCASSPGGTGAYNEQFFGPGTRLTVL.

The gene calls are TRBV7-9 and TRBJ2-1; possibly TRBD2 for D (5 bases). Germline V lookup: CDR1 SEHNR, CDR2 FQNEAQ (reference sequence). The CDR3 has 14 residues. Trimming left V 5 bases short and J 6 bases short, with 14 bases between. The CDR3 DNA reads TGTGCCAGCAGCCGGATCACCAGCGGCAATGAGCAGTTCTTC. This gives the protein CASSRITSGNEQFF.

The rearrangement uses TRBV5-6 and TRBJ2-1; TRBD2 might be the D (6 bases). Germline lookup yields CDR1 SGHDT and CDR2 YYEEEE. The germline V and J ends were trimmed by 6 bases and 5 bases, with 12 bases remaining between them. The CDR3 runs 13 residues. In DNA, the CDR3 is TGTGCCAGCACCCGGGACTCAAACAATGAGCAGTTCTTC. Its protein is CASTRDSNNEQFF.

The chain combines TRBV13 with TRBJ2-3; D not certain. Trimming cost V 1 base and J 2 bases, with 4 bases left between them. Per germline, CDR1 PRHDT and CDR2 FYEKMQ (reference sequence). This CDR3 has 13 residues. CDR3 amino acids: CASSLVATDTQYF. In DNA form, the CDR3 reads TGTGCCAGCAGCTTAGTAGCCACAGATACGCAGTATTTT. Together with reference TRBV13 and TRBJ2-3, the CDR3 gives the full variable domain: AAGVIQSPRHLIKEKRETATLKCYPIPRHDTVYWYQQGPGQDPQFLISFYEKMQSDKGSIPDRFSAQQFSDYHSELNMSSLELGDSALYFCASSLVATDTQYFGPGTRLTVL.